The sequence of this T cell receptor beta chain was determined in a study of control samples from healthy donors and cancer patients. Per germline, CDR1 SGHNT and CDR2 YYREEE (reference sequence). Trimming stripped 4 bases from V and 2 bases from J, with 22 bases between. The CDR3 consists of 17 residues. Profiling relied on immunoSEQ multiplex PCR, and the TCRdb table lists in-frame clones only, not all of them. In the table there are over 100,000 clones, about nine tenths of which are singletons. This sequence originates from a man aged 18 to 29 in good health. The J gene is TRBJ2-7, the V gene TRBV5-4; D is perhaps TRBD1 or TRBD2 (5 bases each). Sequencing used blood. The CDR3 nucleotides are TGTGCCAGCAGCCTGGGGTCGGGGTCCGGGGCAGCCTACGAGCAGTACTTC. Protein product: CASSLGSGSGAAYEQYF.